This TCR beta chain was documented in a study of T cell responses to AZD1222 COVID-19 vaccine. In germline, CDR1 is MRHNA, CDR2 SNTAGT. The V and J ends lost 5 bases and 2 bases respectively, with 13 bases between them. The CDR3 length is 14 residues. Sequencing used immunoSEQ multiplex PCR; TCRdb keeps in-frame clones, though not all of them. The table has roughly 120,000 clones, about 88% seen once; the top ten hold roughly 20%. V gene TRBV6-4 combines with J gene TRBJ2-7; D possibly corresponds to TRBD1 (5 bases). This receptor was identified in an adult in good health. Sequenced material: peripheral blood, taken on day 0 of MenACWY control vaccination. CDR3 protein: CASSQATDPYEQYF. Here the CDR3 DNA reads TGTGCCAGCAGTCAGGCGACAGATCCCTACGAGCAGTACTTC.